This T cell receptor (beta chain) originates from a study of T-cell memory formation after mild COVID-19. Study-wide context: The study found TCR clusters largely donor specific.

A remark on this clonotype: Its antigen is not identified.

Study observations and caveats: The study found contracting CD4+ clones mainly in CM and EM and contracting CD8+ clones in EMRA.

A 5'RACE reaction primed in the constant segment made cDNA libraries of TCR alpha and TCR beta, and these carried sample barcodes and UMIs. One entry per CDR3 protein, called by TCRdb with MiXCR from the 5' RACE reads. The repertoire holds tens of thousands of distinct CDR3 sequences, with approximately 16% as singletons. Looked up from germline, CDR1 is SGHTA and CDR2 is FQGNSA. The CDR3 has 15 residues. Germline trimming cut 3 bases from V and 2 bases from J; bases unmatched to any gene: 4. The sample was PBMCs or a T cell subset sorted from them (not recorded which). The V and J genes are TRBV7-2 and TRBJ2-7; 10 nucleotides agree with TRBD1. The receptor's source is an adult woman who had mild COVID-19 (a few samples of this study predate the infection). Cell type and time point are not known. CDR3 residues: CASSFLGTGAYEQYF. The CDR3 nucleotides are TGTGCCAGCAGCTTCCTCGGGACAGGGGCCTACGAGCAGTACTTC.